The TCR beta chain described here comes from a study of CD8 T cells in Susac syndrome. Negative magnetic isolation gave CD8+ and CD4+ cells; FACS enriched CD8+ TEMRA. The CDR3 consists of 14 residues. Losses at the gene ends were 7 bases for V and 7 bases for J; bases not matched to a gene: 13. Germline-derived CDR1 and CDR2 are MNHEY and SMNVEV (reference sequence). Random hexamers primed reverse transcription of about 0.5 to 1 ug RNA. TCRdb re-derived calls from the immunoSEQ multiplex PCR reads in MiXCR, one entry per CDR3 protein. The sample has fewer than 200,000 distinct CDR3 sequences; approximately 94% are singletons.

The rearrangement links TRBV27 to TRBJ2-7; 7 bases line up with TRBD2. Source material: CD4+ T cells from PBMCs. The TCR comes from a human donor with Susac syndrome. CDR3 sequence: CASTPLAQAGEQYF. The CDR3 DNA reads as TGTGCCAGCACCCCACTAGCGCAGGCTGGGGAGCAGTACTTC.